This is a list of T cell receptor beta chains from one sample in a study of cytomegalovirus exposure and HLA in healthy donors. Here immunoSEQ multiplex PCR was the method, and the copy in TCRdb shows in-frame clones only, minus some. Among some 150,000 clones, around nine tenths were seen once, and the ten largest hold approximately 1.5%. Sequenced sample: PBMCs. Receptors originate from a woman between 25 and 40 years old in good health and CMV-seronegative. Both conserved end residues are part of each CDR3. Fields, in order: D gene, clone size, J gene, V gene, CDR3 DNA, CDR3 protein. The D gene is left open where the match is weak. Part of the rows lack a size; the others show once, few, many or a class for expanded clones.

>TRBD2|-|TRBJ2-1|TRBV6-4
TGTGCCAGCAGTGCCTTAGCGGGGGGGCCTGCGAATGAGCAGTTCTTC
CASSALAGGPANEQFF
>TRBD2|-|TRBJ2-1|TRBV5-5
TGTGCCAGCAGTTGGGGAGGGGCCCCATACAATGAGCAGTTCTTC
CASSWGGAPYNEQFF
>-|-|TRBJ1-1|TRBV11-1
TGTGCCAGCAGCTTAGCGTGGACAGACAACACTGAAGCTTTCTTT
CASSLAWTDNTEAFF
>-|-|TRBJ2-7|TRBV4-1
TGCGCCAGCAGCACCCGACAGGACACCTACGAGCAGTACTTC
CASSTRQDTYEQYF
>TRBD1|-|TRBJ2-1|TRBV11-3
TGTGCCAGCAGCTCCCGGGACAGCTCCTACAATGAGCAGTTCTTC
CASSSRDSSYNEQFF
>TRBD1|once|TRBJ1-2|TRBV30
TGTGCCTGGAGGGCAACAACGACAGGGACTAACTATGGCTACACCTTC
CAWRATTTGTNYGYTF
>-|-|TRBJ1-2|TRBV6-1
TGTGCCAGCCCACAGGGTGATGGCTACACCTTC
CASPQGDGYTF
>-|once|TRBJ1-3|TRBV7-2
TGTGCCAGCAGCTTCCAAGGAAACACCATATATTTT
CASSFQGNTIYF
>-|-|TRBJ2-5|TRBV5-1
TGCGCCAGCAGCTTGGACGGGGGAGAGACCCAGTACTTC
CASSLDGGETQYF
>-|-|TRBJ2-1|TRBV27
TGTGCCAGCAGTTTGGGGGGCGGGGGAAACTACAATGAGCAGTTCTTC
CASSLGGGGNYNEQFF
>TRBD1|-|TRBJ1-6|TRBV5-6
TGTGCCAGCAGTCTGGGACAGGGGAATTCACCCCTCCACTTT
CASSLGQGNSPLHF
>-|-|TRBJ2-3|TRBV7-9
TGTGCCAGCAGCCCCTCGAATGTGCGCATCACAGATACGCAGTATTTT
CASSPSNVRITDTQYF
>-|-|TRBJ2-3|TRBV30
TGTGCCTGGAGACCTCGGGGCACAGATACGCAGTATTTT
CAWRPRGTDTQYF
>-|-|TRBJ2-3|TRBV4-2
TGTGCCAGCAGCCAAGATGTTGCGGGGTCTAGCACAGATACGCAGTATTTT
CASSQDVAGSSTDTQYF
>TRBD1|-|TRBJ1-2|TRBV6-5
TGTGCCAGCAGTCACAGGACAGGGGTCGAAGGCTACACCTTC
CASSHRTGVEGYTF
>TRBD1|once|TRBJ1-6|TRBV11-2
TGTGCCAGCAGCTTAGTTCCAGGGGGCGGTTCACCCCTCCACTTT
CASSLVPGGGSPLHF
>-|once|TRBJ1-1|TRBV15
TGTGCCACCAGCAGAGTCTGGGGGGAGGACACTGAAGCTTTCTTT
CATSRVWGEDTEAFF
>-|-|TRBJ2-7|TRBV15
TGTGCCACCAGGACAGCATCGGCCTACGAGCAGTACTTC
CATRTASAYEQYF
>-|-|TRBJ1-3|TRBV5-1
TGCGCCAGCAGCTTGGATGGGGCCTCTGGAAACACCATATATTTT
CASSLDGASGNTIYF
>-|-|TRBJ2-3|TRBV21-1
TGTGCCAGCACGACCCACAGGGTAGGGGCAGATACGCAGTATTTT
CASTTHRVGADTQYF
>TRBD1|-|TRBJ1-5|TRBV2
TGTGCCAGCAACAAATATAACCGAGACAGGGGGTTTAGCAATCAGCCCCAGCATTTT
CASNKYNRDRGFSNQPQHF
>-|-|TRBJ2-7|TRBV18
TGTGCCAGCTCACCACCGGCGGGGAGAGGGTCCTACGAGCAGTACTTC
CASSPPAGRGSYEQYF
>-|-|TRBJ1-2|TRBV11-2
TGTGCCAGCAGCTTAAAAATAAACTATGGCTACACCTTC
CASSLKINYGYTF
>-|-|TRBJ1-2|TRBV5-1
TGCGCCAGCAGGGCTGGCTATGGCTACACCTTC
CASRAGYGYTF
>TRBD1|-|TRBJ2-7|TRBV27
TGTGCCAGCAGTCCCCGGGACAGGGGGCTTGGAGAGCAGTACTTC
CASSPRDRGLGEQYF
>TRBD1|-|TRBJ2-1|TRBV29-1
TGCAGCGTTGAGGGACAGGGCTCCTACAATGAGCAGTTCTTC
CSVEGQGSYNEQFF
>-|-|TRBJ1-1|TRBV9
TGTGCCAGCAGCGCATATACGGGTGAAGCTTTCTTT
CASSAYTGEAFF
>-|-|TRBJ1-2|TRBV7-9
TGTGCCAGCAGCTTAGGAGTTGGGGCACCTAACTATGGCTACACCTTC
CASSLGVGAPNYGYTF
>-|-|TRBJ2-7|TRBV19
TGTGCCAGTAGTATAAGTTCCGCGGGGGCCAAAAACTTC
CASSISSAGAKNF